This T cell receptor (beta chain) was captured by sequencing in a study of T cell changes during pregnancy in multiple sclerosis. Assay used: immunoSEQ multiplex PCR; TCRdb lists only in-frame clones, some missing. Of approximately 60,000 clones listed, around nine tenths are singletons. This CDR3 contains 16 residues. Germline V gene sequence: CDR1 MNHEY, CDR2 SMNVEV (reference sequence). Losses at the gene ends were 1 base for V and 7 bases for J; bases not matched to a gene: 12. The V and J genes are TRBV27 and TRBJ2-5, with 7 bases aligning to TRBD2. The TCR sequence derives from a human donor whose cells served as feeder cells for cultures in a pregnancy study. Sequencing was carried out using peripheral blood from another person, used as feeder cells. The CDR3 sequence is CASSLLVAGVGRTQYF. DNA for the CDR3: TGTGCCAGCAGTTTATTAGTGGCGGGGGTAGGGCGGACCCAGTACTTC.